This TCR beta chain was obtained from a study of blood T cell repertoires in COVID-19. Study-wide background: From the United States, Italy and Spain came samples of acute and convalescent COVID-19.

Authors' methods: From reference gene primer amplification, estimates of nucleated cell counts were derived. Data came from immunoSEQ multiplex PCR; TCRdb stores just in-frame clones and leaves some out. V and J calls and clone size are given by that table; D and trimming were obtained from the DNA. This sample has about 56,000 clones; roughly 86% occur once, and the top ten carry roughly 3.9%. The CDR3 is 15 amino acids. Between the trimmed V and J ends, which lost 1 base and 9 bases, there was a span of 18 bases. Germline lookup yields CDR1 SGHTA and CDR2 FQGTGA. The sequencing sample was made of peripheral blood. The origin of this receptor is a man aged 45-65 years with active COVID-19. The chain carries TRBV7-3 and TRBJ2-5, with a weak D call TRBD1 (6 bases). The CDR3 sequence is CASSLSTGRPRAQYF. The CDR3 DNA sequence: TGTGCCAGCAGCTTAAGCACAGGGCGCCCAAGGGCCCAGTACTTC.